Detailed here is one T cell receptor (beta chain). The TCRbeta library was prepared with unique molecular identifiers. From the PCR reads, TCRdb called clonotypes with MiXCR, one entry per CDR3 protein. The sample lists hundreds of thousands of distinct CDR3 sequences; about an eighth were seen once. The data are from a study of T-cell reconstitution after alpha-beta-depleted transplantation in children. The CDR3 spans 14 residues. Losses at the gene ends were 7 bases for V and 1 base for J; bases not matched to a gene: 6. CDR1 and CDR2 from the germline V gene are SGHTA and FQGNSA. Material: PBMCs, obtained from the stem cell graft. The TCR originated in a human donor who donated a stem cell graft to a child with Fanconi anemia. V usage is TRBV7-2 and J usage is TRBJ1-1; 7 nucleotides agree with TRBD1. This CDR3 is CASKTGVGNTEAFF. As DNA, the CDR3 is TGTGCCAGCAAAACAGGGGTAGGGAACACTGAAGCTTTCTTT.